Presented here are 8 T cell receptor beta chains from one specimen sequenced in a study of control samples from healthy donors and cancer patients. The table came from immunoSEQ multiplex PCR; TCRdb's copy has only in-frame clones and leaves some out. The sample lists about 120,000 clones, approximately 88% occurring once. Material: blood. These receptors originate from a man between 40 and 49 years old in good health.

J is TRBJ2-1 and V is TRBV7-9, with 8 bases matching TRBD1. The CDR3 runs 16 residues. J lost 4 bases, V lost 5 bases, and 10 bases had no gene match. The germline V gene encodes CDR1 SEHNR and CDR2 FQNEAQ (reference sequence). The CDR3 loop reads CASSPKGGQVYNEQFF. The CDR3 DNA reads TGTGCCAGCAGCCCAAAAGGGGGACAGGTTTACAATGAGCAGTTCTTC.

This clone was detected only once. This chain uses TRBV7-3 with TRBJ1-1, with 9 bases matching TRBD1. The CDR3 consists of 16 residues. Trimming removed 5 bases from V and 11 bases from J; junction bases left unmatched: 18. Germline V gene sequence: CDR1 SGHTA, CDR2 FQGTGA. The CDR3 loop reads CASSLQPGQGVHDAFF. The CDR3 region has the DNA TGTGCCAGCAGCCTCCAACCGGGACAGGGAGTCCATGACGCTTTCTTT.

The chain joins TRBV24-1 to TRBJ2-1; D uncertain. The germline gives CDR1 KGHDR, CDR2 SFDVKD. The CDR3 totals 13 residues. With 0 bases removed from V and 7 bases from J, the gap between germline ends came to 6 bases. For the CDR3, the DNA is TGTGCCACCAGTGATTTGCACGTAAATGAGCAGTTCTTC. Translation: CATSDLHVNEQFF.

This chain links TRBV4-1 with TRBJ2-1, with D possibly TRBD1 on 6 matching bases. Germline V gene data show CDR1 as MGHRA and CDR2 as YSYEKL. This CDR3 spans 16 amino acids. Trimming shortened V by 0 bases and J by 7 bases, and 16 bases separated the two germline ends. Written as DNA, the CDR3 is TGCGCCAGCAGCCAAGATTTCCAACTAGGGACAAATGAGCAGTTCTTC. Translated: CASSQDFQLGTNEQFF.

The chain combines TRBV27 with TRBJ2-1, with 7 bases lining up with TRBD1. Germline V gives CDR1 MNHEY, CDR2 SMNVEV (reference sequence). Unmatched junction bases numbered 13, after V lost 5 bases and J lost 6 bases. The CDR3 is 16 amino acids. The CDR3 region is CASSRRSGTAANEQFF. The CDR3 DNA reads as TGTGCCAGCAGTAGAAGATCAGGGACAGCCGCCAATGAGCAGTTCTTC.

The genes are TRBV28 and TRBJ2-7; the D gene is possibly TRBD2 (6 bases). The CDR3 length is 15 residues. Trimming pared 3 bases from V and 0 bases from J, leaving 12 bases between. Per the germline V gene, CDR1 is MDHEN and CDR2 is SYDVKM. CDR3 nucleotide sequence: TGTGCCAGCAGTTTCGGGGCGGGGACCTCCTACGAGCAGTACTTC. This translates into CASSFGAGTSYEQYF.

The chain recombines TRBV19 with TRBJ1-1; D is unresolved. Germline V gives CDR1 LNHDA, CDR2 SQIVND (reference sequence). The CDR3 sequence is 16 residues long. Trimming left V 6 bases short and J 1 base short, with 18 bases between. The DNA of the CDR3 is TGTGCCAGTAGCCCAGACCGAGACGCTCCGAACACTGAAGCTTTCTTT. Translated: CASSPDRDAPNTEAFF.

V and J are TRBV5-6 and TRBJ1-5; D might be TRBD1 (5 bases). Germline V CDR1 and CDR2: SGHDT, YYEEEE. V lost 0 bases to trimming and J lost 7 bases, with 17 bases between them. CDR3 length equals 16 residues. The CDR3 nucleotides read TGTGCCAGCAGCTTGGCCTTGGGGCAGGGTGACCAGCCCCAGCATTTT. It specifies CASSLALGQGDQPQHF.